What follows are 2 T cell receptor beta chains derived from one specimen sequenced in a study of vaccination effects on CD4 cells after COVID-19. No antigen has been identified for these receptors. TCRdb's table, derived via immunoSEQ multiplex PCR, lists solely in-frame clones and lacks some. Of under 60,000 clones in the sample, more than 75% were seen once. The ViraFEST assay expanded antigen-specific CD4+ T cells with viral peptide pools before sequencing. Isolating CD4+ T cells followed approximately nine days of culture. Between March and December 2020, the person had a SARS-CoV-2 infection that PCR confirmed. This specimen was CD4+ T cells from PBMCs cultured with HIV peptides, taken before COVID-19 vaccination. Subset in this sample: HIV-1 Nef peptide pool negative control/reference culture. Receptor source: a human donor who had a prior SARS-CoV-2 infection.

This chain links TRBV5-4 with TRBJ1-2; weak D call: TRBD1 (5 bases). This CDR3 contains 13 residues. CDR1 is SGHNT and CDR2 is YYREEE in the germline V gene (reference sequence). Trimming removed 2 bases from V and 6 bases from J, with 11 bases in between. DNA of the CDR3: TGTGCCAGCAGCTTCGGAGAGGGGCATGGCTACACCTTC. Translated, it gives CASSFGEGHGYTF.

CDR3 protein: CASSLEQGGYSGNTIYF. The CDR3 DNA sequence: TGCGCCAGCAGCTTGGAACAGGGAGGCTACTCTGGAAACACCATATATTTT. The genes are TRBV5-1 and TRBJ1-3, with a weak D call TRBD1 (6 bases). The CDR3 has 17 residues. Trimming took off 0 bases at V and 0 bases at J, with 13 bases between the two ends. Germline loops: CDR1 SGHRS, CDR2 YFSETQ.